Sequencing of this T cell receptor (beta chain) was carried out in a study of T cell responses to AZD1222 COVID-19 vaccine (dated by TCRdb to about 2021). Regarding the complete study: AZD1222 recipients whose second dose came at about 4 weeks and those whose second dose came at about 12 weeks were combined into one group, since spike-specific TCR depth and breadth did not differ between the two schedules. TCR sequencing covered 230 to 250 trial participants: 200 to 210 given two doses of AZD1222 and approximately 25 given two doses of MenACWY control vaccine. Enrollment into the trials was organized by age into subgroups of 18-55, 56-69 and 70-plus years, and those subgroups contained approximately 150, 30 and 60 TCR-sequenced participants, respectively.

What the work shows at the level of the full study, not this receptor alone: The 56-69-year group was small, and its depth increase did not reach significance, likely because of low power. Spike-specific TCR breadth and depth rose significantly after two AZD1222 doses compared with day 0 and with MenACWY recipients. The vaccine-associated CD4 TCRs covered the entire spike protein, and the dominant responses fell in regions 160-218 and 743-854. Conclusions about previously exposed vaccinees were limited because only six AZD1222 recipients were SARS-CoV-2 seropositive at baseline. Reportedly, almost half of the unique spike-specific TCRs recognized epitopes lying outside the regions that are mutated in the B.1.351 and B.1.1.7 variants. Because no samples from the day 14 peak response were available, repertoires could be characterized only after the peak T cell response. Participants were mostly white British, with more females than males. The authors suggested clonal diversity may have been underestimated.

A remark on this clone: Its antigen is not yet known. No per-base quality is available; no much larger clone lies one base away.

Per the publication, the time point label means: baseline before first vaccination. Vaccinee samples were obtained from the UK trials COV001 and COV002, which included a single-blind randomized controlled phase 2/3 trial of AZD1222 (ChAdOx1 nCoV-19) in healthy adults. Trial participant PBMC samples were collected at day 0 and day 28 after the second dose for TCRbeta chain sequencing. The CDR3 regions of human TCRbeta chains were analyzed by immunosequencing. The paper's processing steps were these. Repertoire TCRs were matched against a reference library of SARS-CoV-2-specific TCRs generated with the MIRA antigen-specificity platform. Breadth was defined as the fraction of unique TCRs that were SARS-CoV-2-associated. Depth was defined as the fraction of total T cells that were SARS-CoV-2-associated. Each spike-specific TCR was assigned to its reactive spike region and to a CD4 or CD8 class using the MIRA data. Log10-transformed breadth and depth values were compared by one-way ANOVA with Sidak's multiple comparisons tests. In TCRdb, the immuneACCESS table is reduced to in-frame sequences with V and J assigned. These tables do not hold every clone; where another copy was compared, an unresolved V gene accounts for under half, and the others remain unexplained. Clonal size and the V and J genes are those of that table, whereas D and trimming came from the DNA. This sample comprises approximately 150,000 clones, roughly 90% of them detected only once. Of the sample, 2.5% to 3.5% falls within the top ten clones.

Based on the germline V gene, the CDR1 and CDR2 sequences are MDHEN and SYDVKM. Counted from cysteine to phenylalanine, this CDR3 has 16 amino acids. Only CDR3 DNA is held: 48 bases, read in frame from base 1. The germline ends are 19 bases apart after V is trimmed by 6 bases and J by 3 bases. This sequence was found in an adult in good health. Recombination linked TRBV28 to TRBJ2-3, with a tentative D gene TRBD1 over 6 matching bases. Sequencing used peripheral blood, obtained on day 0 of AZD1222 vaccination. The DNA sequence is given as TGTGCCAGCAGCCCACATGCACAGGGTAAGACAGATACGCAGTATTTT. It encodes CASSPHAQGKTDTQYF.